A selection of T cell receptor beta chains follows, all from one sample in a study of shared clonotypes between healthy human individuals. TCRdb's copy holds only in-frame clones and misses some; the assay was immunoSEQ multiplex PCR. The sample contains roughly 2.6 million clones, about 92% of which appear only once. The sequenced material came from naive CD4+ T cells sorted from blood. The receptors originated from a man in his late teens or twenties in good health. Both conserved end residues are part of each CDR3. A D gene is named only where the DNA matches it firmly. The size entry is marked missing in some rows and otherwise reads once, few, many or a size class.

TRBD1	15	once	TRBV7-9	TRBJ1-6	TGTGCCAGCAGCTGGCCTGCAGGGGGCTCTTCACCCCTCCACTTT	CASSWPAGGSSPLHF
TRBD2	14	-	TRBV19	TRBJ2-1	TGTGCCAGTAGTATGGGACTATCGGGCAATGAGCAGTTCTTC	CASSMGLSGNEQFF
-	13	-	TRBV28	TRBJ1-5	TGTGCCAGCAGGGACAGCCTCAAGGGGCCCCAGCATTTT	CASRDSLKGPQHF
-	12	-	TRBV7-2	TRBJ2-7	TGTGCCAGCAGCTTAGATCTGGGCGAGCAGTACTTC	CASSLDLGEQYF
-	13	few	TRBV6-1	TRBJ1-1	TGTGCCAGCAGTGGACAGGCGAACACTGAAGCTTTCTTT	CASSGQANTEAFF
-	11	-	TRBV20-1	TRBJ2-5	TGCAGTGCCAGGATTCCCCCCACTGAGTACTTC	CSARIPPTEYF
TRBD1	13	once	TRBV19	TRBJ2-7	TGTGCCAGTAGTATGGGACAGGGATTCGAGCAGTACTTC	CASSMGQGFEQYF
-	13	-	TRBV28	TRBJ1-1	TGTGCCAGCACCACCCCGGCGAACACTGAAGCTTTCTTT	CASTTPANTEAFF
TRBD1	15	-	TRBV5-1	TRBJ1-4	TGCGCCAGCAGCAGGGGGACAGGGGGAGATGAAAAACTGTTTTTT	CASSRGTGGDEKLFF
-	14	-	TRBV18	TRBJ2-7	TGTGCCAGCTCACCGGGGCAGGCGAACTACGAGCAGTACTTC	CASSPGQANYEQYF
TRBD2	14	-	TRBV29-1	TRBJ2-3	TGCAGCGTTGTTAGCGGGGGGGCCGGTCATACGCAGTATTTT	CSVVSGGAGHTQYF
-	17	-	TRBV5-5	TRBJ2-7	TGTGCCAGCAGCTTGGCAATTGTGAAGCATGGATCTGGCGAGCAGTACTTC	CASSLAIVKHGSGEQYF
TRBD1	14	-	TRBV6-6	TRBJ1-2	TGTGCCAGCAGTTTTCCGGGACAGGGACATGGCTACACCTTC	CASSFPGQGHGYTF
-	12	-	TRBV7-9	TRBJ2-2	TGTGCCAGCAGCTTAGCAGGCGGGGAGCTGTTTTTT	CASSLAGGELFF
TRBD2	15	-	TRBV5-1	TRBJ2-7	TGCGCCAGCAGCTTCCGACTAGCGGGAGTACACGAGCAGTACTTC	CASSFRLAGVHEQYF
-	14	-	TRBV2	TRBJ2-3	TGTGCCAGCAGTGAGGGGTCCGGCACAGATACGCAGTATTTT	CASSEGSGTDTQYF
TRBD1	16	-	TRBV19	TRBJ2-2	TGTGCCAGTAGTACCCTGGACAGGGAGAACACCGGGGAGCTGTTTTTT	CASSTLDRENTGELFF
TRBD1	17	-	TRBV7-9	TRBJ1-2	TGTGCCAGCAGCTTAACCGGGACAGGGTTTGAGGGCTATGGCTACACCTTC	CASSLTGTGFEGYGYTF
-	15	-	TRBV11-2	TRBJ2-3	TGTGCCAGCAGCGGAGGGGTGTCGAGCACAGATACGCAGTATTTT	CASSGGVSSTDTQYF
-	13	-	TRBV19	TRBJ2-2	TGTGCCAGTAGTATTCGGACGGCCGGGGAGCTGTTTTTT	CASSIRTAGELFF
TRBD1	15	-	TRBV30	TRBJ2-1	TGTGCCTGGACCATCGGGACAGGTGTCCACAATGAGCAGTTCTTC	CAWTIGTGVHNEQFF
-	13	once	TRBV28	TRBJ2-7	TGTGCCAGCAGTTTCACGACAGAGTACGAGCAGTACTTC	CASSFTTEYEQYF
-	16	once	TRBV5-3	TRBJ1-3	TGTGCCAGAAGCCTGGGGACCGTAAGCTCTGGAAACACCATATATTTT	CARSLGTVSSGNTIYF
-	11	once	TRBV30	TRBJ1-5	TGTGCCTGGGGGGAAAATCAGCCCCAGCATTTT	CAWGENQPQHF
-	15	-	TRBV4-1	TRBJ1-1	TGCGCCAGCAGCCAACCCTATCGGGGAGACACTGAAGCTTTCTTT	CASSQPYRGDTEAFF
-	11	-	TRBV6-5	TRBJ2-5	TGTGCCAGCAGTACCTTTGAGACCCAGTACTTC	CASSTFETQYF
-	14	once	TRBV2	TRBJ1-3	TGTGCCAGCAGGGGGAATCCGGCTAGTAACACCATATATTTT	CASRGNPASNTIYF
-	15	-	TRBV9	TRBJ1-2	TGTGCCAGCAGCGTAGATGTCCTCGAAAACTATGGCTACACCTTC	CASSVDVLENYGYTF
-	16	-	TRBV10-1	TRBJ2-3	TGCGCCAGCAGTGAGAAAGGGCTAGCCGGCACAGATACGCAGTATTTT	CASSEKGLAGTDTQYF
-	18	-	TRBV19	TRBJ1-1	TGTGCCAGTAGTGGATCGAGAGGGCCCCCACGGAAAAACACTGAAGCTTTCTTT	CASSGSRGPPRKNTEAFF
-	14	-	TRBV18	TRBJ2-7	TGTGCCAGCTCACCACGACGGGAGACCTACGAGCAGTACTTC	CASSPRRETYEQYF
TRBD2	18	-	TRBV15	TRBJ2-2	TGTGCCACCAGCAGAGATCGGCTAGCGGGATCTAGCACCGGGGAGCTGTTTTTT	CATSRDRLAGSSTGELFF
TRBD2	15	-	TRBV7-3	TRBJ2-5	TGTGCCAGCAGCTTATACGGGGGGGCTGGAGAGACCCAGTACTTC	CASSLYGGAGETQYF
-	15	-	TRBV7-9	TRBJ1-4	TGTGCCAGCAGCTTAGGAACGGCAACTAATGAAAAACTGTTTTTT	CASSLGTATNEKLFF
-	15	-	TRBV30	TRBJ2-7	TGTGCCTGGAGTAGACCTCGGGACGGCATCTACGAGCAGTACTTC	CAWSRPRDGIYEQYF
TRBD2	16	once	TRBV11-2	TRBJ2-1	TGTGCCAGCAGCGACAGGACTAGCGGGAGTTACAATGAGCAGTTCTTC	CASSDRTSGSYNEQFF
-	13	-	TRBV10-1	TRBJ2-7	TGCGCCAGCAGTGTGCGGGGCGGCTACGAGCAGTACTTC	CASSVRGGYEQYF
-	17	-	TRBV5-6	TRBJ1-5	TGTGCCAGCAGCTTGCGGGTTCGGTCCCCAAGCAATCAGCCCCAGCATTTT	CASSLRVRSPSNQPQHF
-	19	-	TRBV4-3	TRBJ2-3	TGCGCCAGCAGCCAAACGTTGCCGCCAACCGCGACCAGCACAGATACGCAGTATTTT	CASSQTLPPTATSTDTQYF
-	13	-	TRBV6-5	TRBJ2-6	TGTGCCATCCGATCCCTCGGGGCCAACGTCCTGACTTTC	CAIRSLGANVLTF
-	16	-	TRBV30	TRBJ2-1	TGTGCCTGGCAGACCTTCGACAGGTCCGCCTACAATGAGCAGTTCTTC	CAWQTFDRSAYNEQFF
-	15	-	TRBV6-5	TRBJ2-2	TGTGCCAGCAGGGGGAGAGGGGTGTGGACCGGGGAGCTGTTTTTT	CASRGRGVWTGELFF
TRBD1	14	-	TRBV5-1	TRBJ2-3	TGCGCCAGCAGCCTCGACAGGGGCACAGATACGCAGTATTTT	CASSLDRGTDTQYF
-	15	-	TRBV10-1	TRBJ2-2	TGCGCCAGCAGTTCCGGGACCTCAATCACCGGGGAGCTGTTTTTT	CASSSGTSITGELFF
-	14	-	TRBV18	TRBJ1-2	TGTGCCAGCTCACCAAGGATTCAGGGCTATGGCTACACCTTC	CASSPRIQGYGYTF
-	13	-	TRBV6-1	TRBJ2-1	TGTGCCAGCCCAACGGGAGTAGGCAATGAGCAGTTCTTC	CASPTGVGNEQFF
-	8	once	TRBV7-9	TRBJ1-2	TGTGCCAGCAGCCCCCATACCTTC	CASSPHTF
-	15	-	TRBV6-1	TRBJ1-1	TGTGCCAGCAGGCCCAACCCCGGGAAGAACACTGAAGCTTTCTTT	CASRPNPGKNTEAFF
-	16	-	TRBV7-2	TRBJ2-3	TGTGCCAGCAGCAAATCTGACAGCGGTTACACAGATACGCAGTATTTT	CASSKSDSGYTDTQYF
-	15	-	TRBV18	TRBJ2-3	TGTGCCAGCTCGTCCCAAGGGGGTAGCACAGATACGCAGTATTTT	CASSSQGGSTDTQYF
-	14	-	TRBV10-3	TRBJ2-3	TGTGCCATCACCGTGGACGGCGCTCAAGATACGCAGTATTTT	CAITVDGAQDTQYF
-	12	-	TRBV30	TRBJ2-1	TGTGCCTGGAGTGTCCAGGGGTATGAGCAGTTCTTC	CAWSVQGYEQFF
-	13	-	TRBV2	TRBJ2-7	TGTGCCAGCAGTGAAGCGAGGGTCTGGGAGCAGTACTTC	CASSEARVWEQYF
-	16	-	TRBV18	TRBJ1-5	TGTGCCAGCTCAGCCAACCGACTGACACTCAATCAGCCCCAGCATTTT	CASSANRLTLNQPQHF
TRBD1	15	-	TRBV6-5	TRBJ1-3	TGTGCCAGCAGTTTGGGACAGAGCTCTGGAAACACCATATATTTT	CASSLGQSSGNTIYF
-	13	-	TRBV30	TRBJ2-1	TGTGCCTGGAGTCCCGGGGTACACAATGAGCAGTTCTTC	CAWSPGVHNEQFF
-	12	-	TRBV27	TRBJ2-7	TGTGCCAGCAGTTCGAGGGGCTACGAGCAGTACTTC	CASSSRGYEQYF